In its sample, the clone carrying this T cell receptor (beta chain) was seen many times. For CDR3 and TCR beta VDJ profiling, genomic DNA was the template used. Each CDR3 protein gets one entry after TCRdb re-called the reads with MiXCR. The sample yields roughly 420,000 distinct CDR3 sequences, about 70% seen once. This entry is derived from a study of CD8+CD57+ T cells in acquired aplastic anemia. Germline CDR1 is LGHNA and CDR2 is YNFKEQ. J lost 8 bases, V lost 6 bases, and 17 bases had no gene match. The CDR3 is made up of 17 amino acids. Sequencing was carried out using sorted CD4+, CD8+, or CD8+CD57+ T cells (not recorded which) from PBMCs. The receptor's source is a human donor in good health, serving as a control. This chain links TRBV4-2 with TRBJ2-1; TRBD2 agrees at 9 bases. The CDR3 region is CASSQSSSGARGHEQFF. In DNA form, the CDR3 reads TGTGCCAGCAGTCAATCGTCTAGCGGGGCCCGAGGGCATGAGCAGTTCTTC.